The 20 T cell receptor beta chains in this list originate from one sample, sequenced in a study of cytomegalovirus exposure and HLA in healthy donors. PCR was performed using 60 Vbeta and 13 Jbeta primers. Profiling relied on immunoSEQ multiplex PCR, and the TCRdb table lists in-frame clones only, not all of them. Of about 130,000 clones listed, about 74% are singletons. The sequenced material came from PBMCs. Receptor source: a man aged 18-30 years in good health and CMV-seropositive.

This chain connects TRBV5-1 to TRBJ1-2, with D possibly TRBD1 on 5 matching bases. The V gene's germline CDR1 is SGHRS and CDR2 YFSETQ. The V gene lost 0 bases and the J gene lost 4 bases, with 10 bases spanning the gap. The CDR3 spans 14 residues. CDR3 amino acids: CASSLGQGTYGYTF. DNA of the CDR3: TGCGCCAGCAGCTTGGGGCAGGGTACCTATGGCTACACCTTC.

The V and J genes are TRBV7-9 and TRBJ2-7; TRBD2 matches at 11 bases. Germline-derived CDR1 and CDR2 are SEHNR and FQNEAQ (reference sequence). The ends lost 0 bases at V and 2 bases at J; junction bases unmatched: 3. CDR3 size: 16 residues. The CDR3 loop is CASSLATTSGTYEQYF. CDR3 nucleotide sequence: TGTGCCAGCAGCTTAGCCACGACTAGCGGGACCTACGAGCAGTACTTC.

The chain joins TRBV4-2 to TRBJ2-7, with a weak D call TRBD1 (5 bases). Trimming removed 6 bases at V and 1 base at J, with 13 bases between. This CDR3 contains 14 residues. Germline values: CDR1 LGHNA, CDR2 YNFKEQ. This CDR3 reads CASSPQGSSYEQYF. The CDR3 region has the DNA TGTGCCAGCAGTCCCCAGGGAAGTTCCTACGAGCAGTACTTC.

J is TRBJ2-5 and V is TRBV25-1; TRBD1 might be the D (7 bases). Germline values: CDR1 MGHDK, CDR2 SYGVNS. The CDR3 length is 14 residues. V was pared by 3 bases and J by 5 bases, with 13 bases between. The CDR3 sequence is CASSDMTGRETQYF. CDR3 in DNA: TGTGCCAGCAGTGATATGACAGGGAGGGAGACCCAGTACTTC.

This clone has just a few counts. The V and J genes are TRBV2 and TRBJ1-4, with D possibly matching TRBD1 (5 bases). Germline V gives CDR1 SNHLY, CDR2 FYNNEI. This CDR3 region has 12 residues. Between the trimmed V and J ends, which lost 8 bases and 5 bases, there was a span of 9 bases. The CDR3 region has the DNA TGTGCCAGCGACAGTACCAATGAAAAACTGTTTTTT. Translated: CASDSTNEKLFF.

The rearrangement uses TRBV30 and TRBJ2-7, with 9 bases that match TRBD1. The V gene end was trimmed by 4 bases and the J gene end by 2 bases; junction bases not matched to a gene: 6. Germline lookup yields CDR1 GTSNPN and CDR2 SVGIG (reference sequence). CDR3 length: 14 residues. The CDR3 is CAWTPDRGAYEQYF. The CDR3 nucleotides are TGTGCCTGGACTCCGGACAGGGGAGCCTACGAGCAGTACTTC.

The chain links TRBV9 to TRBJ2-7; TRBD2 aligns across 8 bases. Per germline, CDR1 SGDLS and CDR2 YYNGEE. J was trimmed by 2 bases and V by 3 bases; bases with no gene match: 1. The CDR3 has 13 residues. This CDR3 reads CASSEGLAYEQYF. The CDR3 DNA is TGTGCCAGCAGCGAGGGACTAGCCTACGAGCAGTACTTC.

The chain is built from TRBV19 and TRBJ2-1; D is unresolved. Germline V gene sequence: CDR1 LNHDA, CDR2 SQIVND (reference sequence). Between the trimmed V and J ends, which lost 2 bases and 6 bases, there was a span of 23 bases. The CDR3 covers 18 residues. The CDR3 DNA is TGTGCCAGTAGTATACTGGCTTTGGGCCCGCAATCACGCAATGAGCAGTTCTTC. Residues: CASSILALGPQSRNEQFF.

This clone was counted once. J is TRBJ2-1 and V is TRBV6-5, with 7 bases lining up with TRBD2. From germline, CDR1 is MNHEY and CDR2 SVGAGI. The junction had 8 bases not matched to a gene; V was cut back by 4 bases and J by 8 bases. CDR3 length: 14 residues. CDR3 protein: CASSSFAGEHEQFF. The CDR3 nucleotides read TGTGCCAGCAGTTCCTTTGCGGGAGAACATGAGCAGTTCTTC.

This sequence joins TRBV28 and TRBJ1-2, with unresolved D. Trimming took 6 bases from V and 4 from J, leaving 6 bases between them. The CDR3 length is 11 residues. Looked up from germline, CDR1 is MDHEN and CDR2 is SYDVKM. CDR3 in DNA: TGTGCCAGCAGCTCACTCTATGGCTACACCTTC. Its translation is CASSSLYGYTF.

The gene calls are TRBV10-3 and TRBJ1-3; D gene ambiguous. Trimming removed 3 bases from V and 5 bases from J, with 11 bases in between. This CDR3 has 14 amino acids. Germline V gene sequence: CDR1 ENHRY, CDR2 SYGVKD. CDR3 DNA sequence: TGTGCCATCAGTGATCCTTCAGGAAGAAACACCATATATTTT. This sequence encodes CAISDPSGRNTIYF.

This chain uses TRBV6-1 with TRBJ2-3; 8 bases align to TRBD1. J was trimmed by 4 bases and V by 3 bases; bases with no gene match: 3. The germline CDR1 and CDR2 sequences are MNHNS and SASEGT. This CDR3 has 14 residues. The CDR3 loop is CASSDQGAADTQYF. In DNA, the CDR3 is TGTGCCAGCAGTGATCAGGGGGCAGCAGATACGCAGTATTTT.

This clone has a handful of counts. This chain links TRBV4-1 with TRBJ2-3, with TRBD2 matching over 8 bases. V was clipped by 6 bases and J by 2 bases; unmatched bases: 19. Germline V gene data show CDR1 as MGHRA and CDR2 as YSYEKL. This CDR3 has 19 residues. Written as DNA, the CDR3 is TGCGCCAGCAGTCCGACGGCATGGACTGGCGGGAGGCTCACAGATACGCAGTATTTT. Translation: CASSPTAWTGGRLTDTQYF.

The chain employs TRBV7-8 and TRBJ2-3, with D possibly TRBD1 on 5 matching bases. Germline CDR1 SGHVS, CDR2 FQNEAQ. V lost 4 bases, J lost 3 bases, and 14 bases lay in between. The CDR3 sequence is 15 residues long. CDR3 amino acids: CASSSHRRDTDTQYF. The CDR3 bases are TGTGCCAGCAGCTCCCACCGCAGGGATACAGATACGCAGTATTTT.

This chain uses TRBV2 with TRBJ2-7; 10 nucleotides agree with TRBD2. This CDR3 is built from 14 residues. The J segment lost 1 base and the V segment lost 10 bases, leaving 7 bases of the junction unmatched. The V gene's germline CDR1 is SNHLY and CDR2 FYNNEI. CDR3 loop: CANAPSGGSYEQYF. CDR3 bases: TGTGCCAACGCTCCTAGCGGGGGATCCTACGAGCAGTACTTC.

The genes are TRBV5-1 and TRBJ2-1, with a tentative D call TRBD1 (5 bases). V shed 0 bases and J shed 3 bases, with 10 bases lying between them. This CDR3 has 15 amino acids. The germline V gene encodes CDR1 SGHRS and CDR2 YFSETQ. In DNA, the CDR3 is TGCGCCAGCAGCTTGGGACAGATACACTACAATGAGCAGTTCTTC. Translated: CASSLGQIHYNEQFF. Variable domain in full (rest from reference TRBV5-1 and TRBJ2-1): KAGVTQTPRYLIKTRGQQVTLSCSPISGHRSVSWYQQTPGQGLQFLFEYFSETQRNKGNFPGRFSGRQFSNSRSEMNVSTLELGDSALYLCASSLGQIHYNEQFFGPGTRLTVL.

This clone was recorded a few times. This chain joins TRBV11-2 and TRBJ1-3; D is unclear. Germline V CDR1 and CDR2: SGHAT, FQNNGV. V was cut by 3 bases and J by 1 base, with 7 bases left in between. The CDR3 is 14 residues long. The CDR3 protein is CASSFGGSGNTIYF. The DNA for the CDR3 is TGTGCCAGCAGCTTCGGTGGTTCTGGAAACACCATATATTTT.

V gene TRBV28 combines with J gene TRBJ1-5; D may be TRBD1 (6 bases). The CDR3 length is 17 residues. CDR1 is MDHEN and CDR2 is SYDVKM in the germline V gene. Trimming cost V 8 bases and J 7 bases, with 27 bases left between them. The CDR3 region is CASRSTIGQGNRQPQHF. CDR3 nucleotide sequence: TGTGCCAGCCGATCCACAATCGGTCAGGGGAACAGGCAGCCCCAGCATTTT.

This clone showed up just once. The rearrangement links TRBV2 to TRBJ2-7; tentatively, D is TRBD1 (5 bases). Between the trimmed V and J ends, which lost 6 bases and 3 bases, there was a span of 6 bases. Germline CDR1 SNHLY, CDR2 FYNNEI. The CDR3 is made up of 11 amino acids. The CDR3 region has the DNA TGTGCCAGCAGGACAGTCTACGAGCAGTACTTC. Translating gives CASRTVYEQYF. The variable domain in full, with the rest retrieved from reference TRBV2 and TRBJ2-7, is EPEVTQTPSHQVTQMGQEVILRCVPISNHLYFYWYRQILGQKVEFLVSFYNNEISEKSEIFDDQFSVERPDGSNFTLKIRSTKLEDSAMYFCASRTVYEQYFGPGTRLTVT.

CDR3 sequence: CASSEAGTGKRYDEQFF. As DNA, the CDR3 is TGTGCCAGCAGTGAAGCCGGAACAGGTAAAAGGTATGATGAGCAGTTCTTC. V usage is TRBV2 and J usage is TRBJ2-1; D possibly corresponds to TRBD1 (5 bases). Deletions cut 0 bases from V and 8 bases from J, with 20 bases between. The length of the CDR3 is 17 residues. From germline, CDR1 is SNHLY and CDR2 FYNNEI.